The T cell receptor beta chain under discussion was sequenced for a study of blood T cell repertoires in COVID-19. Overall study context: The study drew acute and convalescent COVID-19 samples from the United States, Italy and Spain.

Authors' methods: Reference gene primer amplification gave estimated nucleated cell counts. Using immunoSEQ multiplex PCR, the repertoire was profiled, and TCRdb retains in-frame clones only, with some absent. V and J calls and clone size come straight from that table; D and trimming were deduced from the DNA. The sample lists roughly 40,000 clones; around 85% were seen once. Sequenced material: peripheral blood. The sequence was collected from a human donor with acute or convalescent COVID-19. The donor label of this sample is uncertain.

The CDR3 nucleotides are TGTGCCACGAACCCCAGGGTCCCCTACGAGCAGTACTTC. Translated, it gives CATNPRVPYEQYF. This sequence joins TRBV12-1 and TRBJ2-7; the table's D gene call, TRBD1, was not cross checked with the DNA. TRBV12-1 is flagged as a pseudogene. This CDR3 has 13 residues.